This T cell receptor (beta chain) came from a study of PD-L1 blockade in urothelial cancer. Across the whole study: Blood analysis took place 3 weeks (second dose) and 6 weeks after treatment start. When blood samples were assessed, the median T cell count was 141,255.

Synthetically made TCR analog templates were put into each PCR as spikes. Assay used: immunoSEQ multiplex PCR; TCRdb lists only in-frame clones, some missing. The table lists about 84,000 clones, more than 75% of them singletons. The V gene's germline CDR1 is SGHRS and CDR2 YFSETQ. V dropped 2 bases and J dropped 5 bases, with 10 bases sitting between them. This CDR3 is built from 13 residues. The TCR was taken from a man aged 70-80 years with urothelial cancer. The sample consisted of PBMCs, taken around atezolizumab (anti-PD-L1) treatment. The chain uses TRBV5-1 and TRBJ2-5; a possible D gene is TRBD2 (5 bases). CDR3 bases: TGCGCCAGCAGCTTAGGACCGGGGGAGACCCAGTACTTC. Translated: CASSLGPGETQYF.